The subject of this entry is one TCR beta chain. What it binds is not known. The data belong to a study of cytomegalovirus exposure and HLA in healthy donors. Sequenced by immunoSEQ multiplex PCR; TCRdb stores in-frame clones only, minus some. The sample includes some 98,000 clones, approximately 84% of them seen just once. The CDR3 extends over 14 amino acids. V gave up 1 base and J gave up 7 bases, with 11 bases separating them. The germline gives CDR1 MNHNS, CDR2 SASEGT. Broader study findings: According to a later analysis, TCR clusters from the first cohort tended to co-occur in the 100 to 150 validation repertoires.

V and J are TRBV6-1 and TRBJ1-3; D call uncertain. Sequenced sample: PBMCs. This sequence was found in a man aged 18 to 30 in good health and CMV-seropositive. The CDR3 sequence is CASSEGPGGNTIYF. CDR3 DNA: TGTGCCAGCAGTGAAGGACCCGGAGGTAACACCATATATTTT.